Shown below are 26 T cell receptor beta chains from a single sample sequenced in a study of blood T cell repertoires in COVID-19. Produced via immunoSEQ multiplex PCR; TCRdb's table is partial and in-frame only. The sample holds a few hundred thousand clones, approximately 83% seen once. Sequencing was performed on peripheral blood. The receptors stem from a person aged 65 to 85 with COVID-19, enrolled during active disease.

The chain is built from TRBV18 and TRBJ1-2; TRBD1 matches 8 bases. This CDR3 comprises 15 residues. V shed 3 bases, J shed 4 bases, and the junction held 7 bases outside the gene matches. Per germline, CDR1 KGHSH and CDR2 LQKENI. The CDR3 protein is CASSPRQGYAYGYTF. DNA of the CDR3: TGTGCCAGCTCACCTCGACAGGGGTACGCCTATGGCTACACCTTC.

This chain links TRBV7-2 with TRBJ2-7, with D perhaps TRBD2 (5 bases). The CDR3 runs to 14 residues. The germline gives CDR1 SGHTA, CDR2 FQGNSA. Deletions cut 2 bases from V and 4 bases from J, with 12 bases between. CDR3 loop: CASSLTGRSYEQYF. In DNA, the CDR3 is TGTGCCAGCAGCTTAACGGGAAGGAGTTACGAGCAGTACTTC.

This chain links TRBV30 with TRBJ2-5; a possible D gene is TRBD1 (6 bases). The CDR3 consists of 11 residues. The V end lost 6 bases, the J end lost 6 bases, and 11 bases lay between the germline ends. Germline V CDR1 and CDR2: GTSNPN, SVGIG (reference sequence). CDR3 amino acids: CACRGSKTQYF. The CDR3 nucleotides are TGTGCCTGCAGGGGCAGTAAGACCCAGTACTTC.

The chain recombines TRBV9 with TRBJ2-1, with TRBD2 matching over 9 bases. Germline lookup yields CDR1 SGDLS and CDR2 YYNGEE. The CDR3 spans 16 residues. V shed 0 bases and J 6 bases; nucleotides not matched to a gene: 7. This chain's CDR3 is CASSVGGGRGLNEQFF. The CDR3 coding sequence is TGTGCCAGCAGCGTAGGGGGCGGGAGGGGTCTCAATGAGCAGTTCTTC.

V usage is TRBV7-2 and J usage is TRBJ2-7; D may be TRBD1 (6 bases). Germline lookup yields CDR1 SGHTA and CDR2 FQGNSA. The length of the CDR3 is 15 residues. V was trimmed by 4 bases and J by 2 bases, leaving 15 bases between them. CDR3 sequence: CASSSRPGTTYEQYF. The CDR3 DNA sequence: TGTGCCAGCAGCTCCAGACCGGGGACAACCTACGAGCAGTACTTC.

V and J are TRBV4-3 and TRBJ1-5; TRBD1 might be the D (5 bases). Germline assignment: CDR1 LGHNA and CDR2 YSLEER. CDR3 length: 15 amino acids. The germline V and J ends were trimmed by 0 bases and 6 bases, with 12 bases remaining between them. CDR3 protein: CASSQERAGGQPQHF. As DNA, the CDR3 is TGCGCCAGCAGCCAAGAGAGGGCGGGGGGTCAGCCCCAGCATTTT.

This chain connects TRBV7-3 to TRBJ2-1, with D maybe TRBD2 (6 bases). The V end lost 2 bases, the J end lost 4 bases, and 12 bases lay between the germline ends. Germline-derived CDR1 and CDR2 are SGHTA and FQGTGA. The CDR3 is made up of 15 amino acids. Here the CDR3 reads CASSLGAGLYNEQFF. The CDR3 region has the DNA TGTGCCAGCAGCTTAGGAGCGGGCCTATACAATGAGCAGTTCTTC.

The chain links TRBV30 to TRBJ1-5; possible D gene TRBD1, 5 bases. The CDR3 has 13 residues. The ends were cut back, 3 bases at V and 4 bases at J, with 10 bases in the middle. In germline, CDR1 is GTSNPN, CDR2 SVGIG (reference sequence). CDR3 sequence (DNA): TGTGCCTGGAGAGACAGTTTTAATCAGCCCCAGCATTTT. Its protein is CAWRDSFNQPQHF.

This sequence joins TRBV29-1 and TRBJ2-3, with 11 positions matching TRBD2. The V and J ends lost 0 bases and 2 bases, in that order; junction bases with no gene match: 4. This CDR3 region has 16 residues. The germline V gene encodes CDR1 SQVTM and CDR2 ANQGSEA. The CDR3 sequence is CSVEDLLAGDTDTQYF. The DNA of the CDR3 is TGCAGCGTTGAAGACTTACTAGCGGGAGACACAGATACGCAGTATTTT.

The chain links TRBV19 to TRBJ2-2; D is perhaps TRBD2 (6 bases). The CDR3 has 14 amino acids. Trimming removed 5 bases from V and 4 bases from J, with 11 bases in between. Germline V CDR1 and CDR2: LNHDA, SQIVND (reference sequence). Here the CDR3 DNA reads TGTGCCAGTAGTGTCGGGACTTTCACCGGGGAGCTGTTTTTT. It yields the protein CASSVGTFTGELFF.

The rearrangement links TRBV7-2 to TRBJ2-1, with TRBD2 matching over 11 bases. The CDR3 covers 16 residues. CDR1 is SGHTA and CDR2 is FQGNSA in the germline V gene. V lost 5 bases, J lost 4 bases, and 7 bases stayed unmatched. CDR3 DNA: TGTGCCAGCAGCGAAAGACTAGCGGGAATATACAATGAGCAGTTCTTC. Translated, it gives CASSERLAGIYNEQFF.

The V and J genes are TRBV9 and TRBJ1-6; D is possibly TRBD1 (5 bases). Germline CDR1 SGDLS, CDR2 YYNGEE. The CDR3 is made up of 14 amino acids. The germline V and J ends were trimmed by 3 bases and 5 bases, with 9 bases remaining between them. CDR3 sequence: CASSARGDNSPLHF. In DNA form, the CDR3 reads TGTGCCAGCAGCGCGCGGGGGGATAATTCACCCCTCCACTTT.

This chain links TRBV19 with TRBJ2-2; D unclear. The CDR3 length is 14 residues. V lost 6 bases and J 2 bases, leaving 10 bases between the germline ends. In germline, CDR1 is LNHDA, CDR2 SQIVND (reference sequence). CDR3 DNA sequence: TGTGCCAGTAGGTGGAGAATTAACACCGGGGAGCTGTTTTTT. Translated: CASRWRINTGELFF.

This clone was seen a few times. The rearrangement joins TRBV5-4 to TRBJ2-3; D is unresolved. The CDR3 sequence is 13 residues long. V was shortened by 2 bases and J by 3 bases, with 7 bases between the two germline ends. Germline V lookup: CDR1 SGHNT, CDR2 YYREEE (reference sequence). The CDR3 bases are TGTGCCAGCAGCTTTAGCAGTACAGATACGCAGTATTTT. Translated, it gives CASSFSSTDTQYF.

The gene calls are TRBV5-1 and TRBJ1-1; D unclear. The CDR3 has 15 residues. Germline CDR1 SGHRS, CDR2 YFSETQ. V lost 5 bases to trimming and J lost 4 bases, with 18 bases between them. The CDR3 region is CASSIGAGGSTEAFF. In nucleotides, the CDR3 is TGCGCCAGCAGTATTGGAGCGGGTGGTAGCACTGAAGCTTTCTTT.

This clone appeared once. The V and J genes are TRBV10-3 and TRBJ2-5, with TRBD2 matching over 11 bases. The CDR3 runs to 16 residues. J gave up 1 base and V 3 bases, and 4 bases lay outside the gene matches. Germline V gives CDR1 ENHRY, CDR2 SYGVKD. The CDR3 reads CAISDGTSGAQETQYF. CDR3 coding DNA: TGTGCCATCAGTGACGGGACTAGCGGAGCCCAAGAGACCCAGTACTTC.

The chain joins TRBV15 to TRBJ2-1; tentative D call: TRBD1 (5 bases). This CDR3 is 13 amino acids long. CDR1 is LNHNV, CDR2 YYDKDF, per germline (reference sequence). V shed 0 bases and J shed 9 bases, with 9 bases lying between them. The CDR3 here is CATSRDRAAEQFF. The CDR3 bases are TGTGCCACCAGCAGAGACAGGGCGGCTGAGCAGTTCTTC. Complete variable domain (other parts from reference TRBV15 and TRBJ2-1): DAMVIQNPRYQVTQFGKPVTLSCSQTLNHNVMYWYQQKSSQAPKLLFHYYDKDFNNEADTPDNFQSRRPNTSFCFLDIRSPGLGDTAMYLCATSRDRAAEQFFGPGTRLTVL.

The genes are TRBV19 and TRBJ1-5; possibly TRBD1 for D (6 bases). Germline CDR1 and CDR2: LNHDA and SQIVND (reference sequence). V lost 1 base and J lost 6, with 13 bases in between. CDR3 length: 15 amino acids. CDR3 in amino acids: CASSIGGGGFQPQHF. CDR3 sequence (DNA): TGTGCCAGTAGTATAGGGGGAGGGGGATTTCAGCCCCAGCATTTT.

This chain links TRBV5-1 with TRBJ2-4, with D unresolved. CDR1 is SGHRS, CDR2 YFSETQ, per germline. There are 14 residues in the CDR3. V was cut by 4 bases and J by 2 bases, with 10 bases left in between. Here the CDR3 DNA reads TGCGCCAGCAGCCTAGGAATGACCAAAAACATTCAGTACTTC. Encoded protein: CASSLGMTKNIQYF. Filled out from reference TRBV5-1 and TRBJ2-4, the complete variable domain reads KAGVTQTPRYLIKTRGQQVTLSCSPISGHRSVSWYQQTPGQGLQFLFEYFSETQRNKGNFPGRFSGRQFSNSRSEMNVSTLELGDSALYLCASSLGMTKNIQYFGAGTRLSVL.

This chain links TRBV12-3 or TRBV12-4 with TRBJ1-2, with D possibly matching TRBD1 (5 bases). V shed 5 bases and J shed 3 bases, with 7 bases lying between them. CDR3 length: 12 amino acids. The CDR3 protein is CASSLTDYGYTF. For the CDR3, the DNA is TGTGCCAGCAGTCTGACAGACTATGGCTACACCTTC.

The chain uses TRBV19 and TRBJ1-4; D gene uncertain. Germline-derived CDR1 and CDR2 are LNHDA and SQIVND (reference sequence). Trimming removed 3 bases from V and 8 bases from J, with 13 bases in between. The CDR3 is made up of 14 amino acids. CDR3 sequence (DNA): TGTGCCAGTAGTATGGGGAGGAGAGGGGAAAAACTGTTTTTT. This gives the protein CASSMGRRGEKLFF.

V and J are TRBV29-1 and TRBJ1-1; possibly TRBD1 for D (6 bases). V was pared by 4 bases and J by 7 bases, with 13 bases between. This CDR3 is 12 amino acids long. Germline V gives CDR1 SQVTM, CDR2 ANQGSEA. The CDR3 DNA sequence: TGCAGCGTTGGTAGACAGGAGAATGAAGCTTTCTTT. It specifies CSVGRQENEAFF.

The chain joins TRBV6-6 to TRBJ2-5, with a possible D match to TRBD1 (6 bases). This CDR3 has 14 residues. Germline CDR1 is MNHNY and CDR2 is SVGAGI (reference sequence). V lost 1 base and J lost 2, with 8 bases in between. CDR3 sequence (DNA): TGTGCCAGCAGTTACTTCAGGGGACAAGAGACCCAGTACTTC. Translated: CASSYFRGQETQYF.

This clone was detected only a few times. This chain uses TRBV5-6 with TRBJ2-5; 8 nucleotides match TRBD1. Germline V gene sequence: CDR1 SGHDT, CDR2 YYEEEE. V gave up 3 bases and J gave up 5 bases; unmatched junction bases: 0. CDR3 length: 12 amino acids. CDR3 sequence reads: CASSWTGETQYF. The DNA for the CDR3 is TGTGCCAGCAGCTGGACAGGGGAGACCCAGTACTTC.

This CDR3 reads CASSLRRPGLAGGRQETQYF. The CDR3 bases are TGTGCCAGCAGTCTCCGGAGACCGGGACTAGCGGGGGGGAGACAAGAGACCCAGTACTTC. The gene calls are TRBV27 and TRBJ2-5, with 16 bases lining up with TRBD2. V was clipped by 5 bases and J by 2 bases; unmatched bases: 14. CDR3 length: 20 amino acids. Germline CDR1 reads MNHEY; CDR2 reads SMNVEV (reference sequence).

The V call is TRBV19, the J call TRBJ2-7, with 8 nucleotides matching TRBD1. The V gene's germline CDR1 is LNHDA and CDR2 SQIVND (reference sequence). CDR3 size: 13 residues. The trim removed 6 bases at V and 4 bases at J, leaving 5 bases unmatched. The CDR3 DNA sequence: TGTGCCAGTAGCCCAGGGGGCCGGTACGAGCAGTACTTC. Protein product: CASSPGGRYEQYF.